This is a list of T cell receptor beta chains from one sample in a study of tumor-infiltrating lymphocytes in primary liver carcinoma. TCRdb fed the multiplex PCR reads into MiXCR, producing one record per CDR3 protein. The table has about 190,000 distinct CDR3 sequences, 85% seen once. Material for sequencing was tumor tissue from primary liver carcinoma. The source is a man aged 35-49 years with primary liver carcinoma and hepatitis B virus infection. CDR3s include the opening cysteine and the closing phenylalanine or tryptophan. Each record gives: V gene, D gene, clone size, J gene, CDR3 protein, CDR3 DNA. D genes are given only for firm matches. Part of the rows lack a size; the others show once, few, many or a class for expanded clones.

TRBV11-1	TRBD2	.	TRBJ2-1	CASSSTRRGDNDQFF	TGTGCCAGCAGCTCCACCCGGCGGGGGGACAATGACCAGTTCTTC
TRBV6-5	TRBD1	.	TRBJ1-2	CVSSKTGEDGYSF	TGTGTCAGCAGTAAAACAGGGGAAGATGGCTACTCCTTC
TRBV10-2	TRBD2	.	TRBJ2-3	CASNGLAGAGFAETQYF	TGCGCCAGCAATGGTCTAGCGGGAGCGGGTTTCGCAGAAACGCAGTATTTT
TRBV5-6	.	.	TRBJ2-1	CASSFKGQGRYNEQFF	TGTGCCAGCAGCTTTAAGGGGCAGGGCCGGTACAATGAGCAGTTTTTC
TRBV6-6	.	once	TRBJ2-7	CDSRFTGSSYEQYF	TGTGACAGCAGATTTACGGGTTCCTCTTACGAGCAGTACTTC
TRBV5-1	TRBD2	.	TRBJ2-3	CASSREGDWSTDTQYF	TGCGCCAGCAGCCGGGAGGGGGACTGGAGCACAGATACGCAATATTTT
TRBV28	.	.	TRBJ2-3	CASSLGGSTDTQNF	TGTGCCAGCAGCCTAGGGGGGAGCACAGATACGCAAAATTTT
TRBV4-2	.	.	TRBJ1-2	CASSQEVVGVDGYTF	TGTGCCAGCAGCCAGGAAGTAGTCGGGGTGGACGGCTACACCTTC
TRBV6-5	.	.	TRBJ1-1	CVSSYSVGVKNTETFF	TGTGTCAGCAGTTACTCGGTCGGGGTAAAGAACACTGAAACTTTCTTT
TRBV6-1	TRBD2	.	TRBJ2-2	CASRSILGTSGRGRELSF	TGTGCCAGCAGATCCATCCTCGGGACTAGCGGGAGAGGTAGGGAGCTGTCTTTT
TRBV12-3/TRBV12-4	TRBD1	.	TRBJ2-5	CAISLGQGARETQYF	TGTGCCATCAGTTTGGGACAGGGGGCGCGGGAGACCCAGTACTTC
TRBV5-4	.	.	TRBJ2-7	CTSSLQAGTNEQYF	TGTACCAGCAGCTTGCAAGCAGGGACGAACGAGCAGTACTTC
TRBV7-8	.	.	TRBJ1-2	CASSLAGRKGGYGYTF	TGTGCCAGCAGCTTAGCGGGCCGGAAGGGAGGCTATGGCTACACCTTC
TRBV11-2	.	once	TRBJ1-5	CASSLGPGETSTDTQHF	TGTGCCAGCAGCCTAGGTCCGGGGGAGACTAGCACAGATACGCAGCATTTT
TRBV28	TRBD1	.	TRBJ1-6	CPSRLGGTANSPLHF	TGTCCCAGCAGATTGGGGGGGACAGCCAATTCACCCCTCCACTTT
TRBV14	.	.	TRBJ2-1	CVSSSVTGWVNNEQFF	TGTGTCAGCAGTTCCGTAACGGGATGGGTAAACAATGAGCAGTTCTTC
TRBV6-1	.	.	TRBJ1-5	CASGEFGGSNQPQHF	TGTGCCAGCGGTGAATTTGGGGGGAGTAATCAGCCCCAGCATTTT
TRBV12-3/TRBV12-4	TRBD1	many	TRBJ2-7	CASRRTGVYEQYF	TGTGCCAGCAGGAGGACAGGGGTCTACGAGCAGTACTTC
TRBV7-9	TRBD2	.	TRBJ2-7	CASSLWSTSYDQYF	TGTGCCAGCAGCTTATGGTCGACTAGCTACGATCAGTACTTC
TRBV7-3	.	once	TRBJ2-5	CASCLTAHSGGDTQYF	TGTGCCAGCTGCTTAACAGCGCATAGCGGAGGGGATACCCAGTACTTC
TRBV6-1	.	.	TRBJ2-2	CASREGCWLVGELFF	TGTGCCAGCAGGGAAGGGTGCTGGCTCGTCGGGGAGCTGTTTTTT
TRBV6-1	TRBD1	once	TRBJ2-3	CANSEARTGLIDTQYF	TGTGCCAACAGTGAAGCGCGGACAGGGTTAATTGATACGCAGTATTTT
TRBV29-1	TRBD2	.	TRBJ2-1	CSVESGSGRISDEQFF	TGCAGCGTTGAATCCGGGAGCGGGAGGATATCCGATGAGCAGTTCTTC
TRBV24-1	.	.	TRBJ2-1	CVTSDPSVSHEQFF	TGTGTCACCAGTGACCCTTCGGTTTCGCATGAGCAGTTCTTC
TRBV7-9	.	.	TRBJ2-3	CANILDRGWRRTDTQYF	TGTGCCAACATCTTAGATAGAGGGTGGCGGCGCACAGATACGCAGTATTTT
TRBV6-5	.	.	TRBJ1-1	CDSTKQVSNTEGFF	TGTGACAGCACCAAACAGGTTTCAAACACTGAAGGTTTCTTT
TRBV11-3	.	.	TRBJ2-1	CASCLGVPNNEQFF	TGTGCCAGCTGCTTAGGCGTCCCTAACAATGAGCAGTTCTTC
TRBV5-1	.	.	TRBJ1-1	CASSPEIGEAFF	TGCGCCAGCAGCCCTGAGATAGGTGAAGCTTTCTTT
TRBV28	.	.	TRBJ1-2	CTSKKATNYGYTF	TGTACCAGCAAAAAAGCTACTAACTATGGCTACACCTTC
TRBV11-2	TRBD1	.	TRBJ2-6	CANSMGGDRGISLSGANVLIF	TGTGCCAACAGCATGGGCGGAGACAGGGGCATTTCCCTCTCTGGGGCCAACGTCCTGATTTTC
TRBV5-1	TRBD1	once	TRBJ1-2	CASSSLSTGTGEGNYGYTF	TGCGCCAGCAGCAGCCTCTCGACAGGGACAGGGGAAGGGAACTATGGCTACACCTTC
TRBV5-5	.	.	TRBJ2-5	CSSSSMTRGETQYF	TGTTCCAGCAGTTCGATGACTAGAGGAGAGACCCAGTACTTC
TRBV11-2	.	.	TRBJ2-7	CASRSNLNSYERYF	TGTGCCAGCAGATCTAACTTGAACTCCTACGAGCGGTACTTC
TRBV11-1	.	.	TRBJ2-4	CTSSYPGPSATKNIQYF	TGTACCAGCAGCTATCCCGGGCCTAGCGCGACCAAAAACATTCAGTACTTC
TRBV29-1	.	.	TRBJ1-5	CSVETEGNQPQHF	TGCAGCGTTGAAACAGAAGGCAATCAGCCCCAGCATTTT
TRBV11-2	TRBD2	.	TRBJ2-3	CATSSPGLAGVGTQYF	TGTGCCACTAGCTCCCCGGGACTAGCGGGAGTGGGTACGCAGTATTTT
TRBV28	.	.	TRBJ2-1	CASSLGGGFYSEQFF	TGTGCCAGCAGCCTGGGGGGCGGATTCTACAGTGAGCAGTTCTTC
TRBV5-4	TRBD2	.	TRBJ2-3	CTSILLAGGPTDTQYF	TGTACCAGCATCTTGCTCGCGGGAGGCCCCACAGATACGCAGTATTTT
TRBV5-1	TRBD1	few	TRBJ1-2	CASNSGDRGRGYGYTF	TGCGCCAGCAACTCCGGAGACAGGGGGCGAGGGTATGGCTACACCTTC
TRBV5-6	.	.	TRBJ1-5	CPRSILGRGDQPQHF	TGTCCCAGGAGCATCTTGGGCAGGGGCGATCAGCCCCAGCATTTT
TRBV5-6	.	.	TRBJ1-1	CASSLWGEGNEASF	.
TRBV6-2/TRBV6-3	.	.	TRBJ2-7	CVSSYSEGSPLLEQYF	TGTGTCAGCAGTTACTCCGAGGGCAGCCCCCTCCTCGAGCAGTACTTC
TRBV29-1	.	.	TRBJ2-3	CSILRGNTDTRYF	TGCAGCATTTTACGCGGGAACACAGATACGCGGTATTTT
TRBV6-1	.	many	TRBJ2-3	CASSERRGLRTDTQYF	TGTGCCAGCAGTGAAAGGCGGGGACTTCGCACAGATACGCAGTATTTT
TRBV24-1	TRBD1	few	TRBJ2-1	CATSDPRGQDNEQFF	TGTGCCACCAGTGACCCACGCGGACAGGACAATGAGCAGTTCTTC
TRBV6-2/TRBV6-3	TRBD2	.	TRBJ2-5	CANSERISGRTEITQYF	TGTGCCAACAGCGAAAGGATTAGCGGGAGGACCGAAATAACCCAGTACTTC
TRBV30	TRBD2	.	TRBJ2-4	CAWSNREVTINIQYF	TGTGCCTGGAGTAACCGGGAGGTAACCATAAACATTCAGTACTTC
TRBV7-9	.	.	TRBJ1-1	CASNLGQLRPGPNTESFF	TGTGCCAGCAACTTAGGCCAACTCCGTCCGGGACCGAACACTGAATCTTTCTTT
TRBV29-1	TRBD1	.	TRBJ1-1	CSVARQGSNTEVFF	TGCAGCGTTGCTAGACAGGGGTCTAACACTGAAGTTTTCTTT
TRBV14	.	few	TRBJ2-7	CVSSQVDSYEQYF	TGTGTCAGCAGCCAGGTCGATAGTTACGAGCAGTACTTC
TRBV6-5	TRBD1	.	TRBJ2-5	CVSSYAGGKETQHF	TGTGTCAGCAGCTACGCAGGGGGCAAGGAGACCCAGCACTTC
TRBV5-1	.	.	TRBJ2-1	CASSSTPSSYKEQFF	TGCGCCAGCAGCTCGACCCCGAGCTCCTACAAAGAACAGTTCTTC
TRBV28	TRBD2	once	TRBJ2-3	CASLGGAGGSTGTQYF	TGTGCCAGCCTGGGAGGAGCGGGAGGGAGCACAGGAACGCAGTATTTT
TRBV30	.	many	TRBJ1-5	CAWSVSGSNQPQHF	TGTGCCTGGAGTGTGTCCGGGAGCAATCAGCCCCAGCATTTT
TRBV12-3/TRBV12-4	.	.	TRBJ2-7	CVISRSYEQYF	TGTGTCATCAGTCGATCCTACGAGCAGTACTTC
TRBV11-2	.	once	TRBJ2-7	CASSPGGYKQYF	TGTGCCAGCAGTCCCGGTGGCTACAAGCAGTATTTC
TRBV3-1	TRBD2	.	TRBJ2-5	CASHSGSGTFQETQYF	TGTGCCAGCCACTCGGGTAGCGGGACCTTCCAAGAGACCCAGTACTTC